This is a list of T cell receptor beta chains from one sample in a study of radiation and T cells in renal cell carcinoma. Repertoires were generated with immunoSEQ multiplex PCR, while TCRdb's copy carries only in-frame clones and drops some. The table has 130,000 to 150,000 clones, around 88% seen once. Sample: blood, taken from a patient whose treatment included radiotherapy and nephrectomy. The receptor source for this set is a woman aged 45 to 65 with renal cell carcinoma. Both conserved end residues are part of each CDR3. The order of the fields is D gene, clone size, V gene, J gene, CDR3 protein, CDR3 DNA. The D gene is left open where the match is weak. Clone size is shown for a subset of rows, as once, few, many or a class of expanded clone.

d_call: TRBD2; clone_size: NA; v_call: TRBV9; j_call: TRBJ2-5; cdr3_aa: CASSASGVRETQYF; cdr3_nt: TGTGCCAGCAGCGCTAGCGGGGTCAGGGAGACCCAGTACTTC
d_call: TRBD1; clone_size: NA; v_call: TRBV7-2; j_call: TRBJ1-6; cdr3_aa: CASNFGAGGYNSPLHF; cdr3_nt: TGTGCCAGCAACTTCGGGGCAGGGGGATATAATTCACCCCTCCACTTT
d_call: NA; clone_size: NA; v_call: TRBV4-3; j_call: TRBJ2-1; cdr3_aa: CASSQEIGTEQFF; cdr3_nt: TGCGCCAGCAGCCAAGAGATTGGTACTGAGCAGTTCTTC
d_call: NA; clone_size: NA; v_call: TRBV18; j_call: TRBJ2-7; cdr3_aa: CASSPPGQTYYEQYF; cdr3_nt: TGTGCCAGCTCACCTCCGGGACAAACGTACTACGAGCAGTACTTC
d_call: TRBD1; clone_size: NA; v_call: TRBV7-8; j_call: TRBJ1-2; cdr3_aa: CASRPGRAGGYDYTF; cdr3_nt: TGTGCCAGCAGGCCCGGTCGGGCAGGGGGCTATGACTACACCTTC
d_call: NA; clone_size: NA; v_call: TRBV6-6; j_call: TRBJ2-1; cdr3_aa: CATIEGLSYNEQFF; cdr3_nt: TGTGCCACCATAGAGGGCCTCTCCTACAATGAGCAGTTCTTC
d_call: TRBD2; clone_size: NA; v_call: TRBV5-6; j_call: TRBJ2-1; cdr3_aa: CASSPGTREFF; cdr3_nt: TGTGCCAGCAGCCCCGGGACTAGGGAGTTCTTC
d_call: NA; clone_size: NA; v_call: TRBV30; j_call: TRBJ2-5; cdr3_aa: CAWSVTGGDQETQYF; cdr3_nt: TGTGCCTGGAGTGTAACCGGGGGAGATCAAGAGACCCAGTACTTC
d_call: NA; clone_size: NA; v_call: TRBV10-3; j_call: TRBJ2-3; cdr3_aa: CAISEGGAADTQYF; cdr3_nt: TGTGCCATCAGTGAGGGGGGGGCGGCAGATACGCAGTATTTT
d_call: NA; clone_size: NA; v_call: TRBV7-2; j_call: TRBJ2-1; cdr3_aa: CASSLAGSTYNEQFF; cdr3_nt: TGTGCCAGCAGCTTAGCCGGGAGTACCTACAATGAGCAGTTCTTC
d_call: NA; clone_size: NA; v_call: TRBV28; j_call: TRBJ2-7; cdr3_aa: CASLSSGDTTYEQYF; cdr3_nt: TGTGCCAGCCTGAGTAGTGGGGACACCACCTACGAGCAGTACTTC
d_call: NA; clone_size: once; v_call: TRBV7-2; j_call: TRBJ2-7; cdr3_aa: CASSLPGGSYEQYF; cdr3_nt: TGTGCCAGCAGCTTACCCGGGGGATCCTACGAGCAGTACTTC
d_call: NA; clone_size: NA; v_call: TRBV9; j_call: TRBJ2-3; cdr3_aa: CASSVLGSTDTQYF; cdr3_nt: TGTGCCAGCAGCGTATTAGGGAGCACAGATACGCAGTATTTT
d_call: NA; clone_size: NA; v_call: TRBV28; j_call: TRBJ1-4; cdr3_aa: CASSFGGATNEKLFF; cdr3_nt: TGTGCCAGCAGCTTCGGGGGGGCAACTAATGAAAAACTGTTTTTT
d_call: TRBD1; clone_size: NA; v_call: TRBV5-1; j_call: TRBJ2-5; cdr3_aa: CASSLALQGGQETQYF; cdr3_nt: TGCGCCAGCAGCTTGGCCCTACAGGGGGGTCAAGAGACCCAGTACTTC
d_call: NA; clone_size: NA; v_call: TRBV5-6; j_call: TRBJ2-7; cdr3_aa: CASSSLPPDTHEQYF; cdr3_nt: TGTGCCAGCAGCTCCCTGCCCCCGGACACCCACGAGCAGTACTTC
d_call: TRBD2; clone_size: NA; v_call: TRBV28; j_call: TRBJ2-7; cdr3_aa: CASRLSGVGEQYF; cdr3_nt: TGTGCCAGCCGACTGAGCGGGGTCGGCGAGCAGTACTTC
d_call: NA; clone_size: NA; v_call: TRBV28; j_call: TRBJ2-3; cdr3_aa: CASSWQGRDTQYF; cdr3_nt: TGTGCCAGCAGTTGGCAGGGAAGGGATACGCAGTATTTT
d_call: TRBD1; clone_size: NA; v_call: TRBV5-4; j_call: TRBJ2-3; cdr3_aa: CASSLDRASTDTQYF; cdr3_nt: TGTGCCAGCAGCCTGGACAGGGCTAGCACAGATACGCAGTATTTT
d_call: TRBD2; clone_size: NA; v_call: TRBV5-1; j_call: TRBJ2-1; cdr3_aa: CASTSGLAGQHEQFF; cdr3_nt: TGCGCCAGCACATCCGGACTAGCGGGGCAGCATGAGCAGTTCTTC
d_call: NA; clone_size: NA; v_call: TRBV9; j_call: TRBJ2-3; cdr3_aa: CASSVAGRDTQYF; cdr3_nt: TGTGCCAGCAGCGTAGCTGGCAGGGATACGCAGTATTTT
d_call: TRBD1; clone_size: NA; v_call: TRBV27; j_call: TRBJ1-2; cdr3_aa: CASRLTGGSYGYTF; cdr3_nt: TGTGCCAGCAGGTTGACAGGGGGTAGCTATGGCTACACCTTC
d_call: TRBD1; clone_size: NA; v_call: TRBV7-2; j_call: TRBJ2-3; cdr3_aa: CASSLDRASTDTQYF; cdr3_nt: TGTGCCAGCAGCTTGGACAGGGCTAGCACAGATACGCAGTATTTT